This TCR beta chain was recorded in a study of shared clonotypes between healthy human individuals. V lost 4 bases and J lost 4, with 4 bases in between. The CDR3 has 11 residues. Germline CDR1 reads SGHDT; CDR2 reads YYEEEE. Each subset's genomic DNA was shared equally among a number of immunoSEQ plates. Some clones are missing from TCRdb's copy, which holds only in-frame ones; the method was immunoSEQ multiplex PCR. Here the sample spans some 660,000 clones, roughly 72% being singletons. Within Nashville, Tennessee resided all donors, each a Caucasian adult. Splitting of CD4+ cells produced CD45RA+ naive and CD45RA-negative memory subsets.

The rearrangement uses TRBV5-6 and TRBJ2-3; D is unclear. This TCR was sampled from a woman aged 25 to 45 in good health. Sequencing used memory CD4+ T cells sorted from blood. Noted subset: CD45RA-negative fraction. CDR3 bases: TGTGCCAGCAGCCAAGCAGATACGCAGTATTTT. Translated, it gives CASSQADTQYF.